The clone carrying this TCR beta chain was seen once. Its target is unknown. The entry originates in a study of cytomegalovirus exposure and HLA in healthy donors. Each donor's status was that of a healthy bone marrow donor. Both 60 Vbeta primers and 13 Jbeta primers went into the PCR. Assay used: immunoSEQ multiplex PCR; TCRdb lists only in-frame clones, some missing. The sample has 110,000 or so clones, 67% seen once; the top ten hold roughly 8.3%. Points from the study as a whole: DRB1 showed the most TCR associations and HLA-C the fewest in a later analysis, as rates varied by HLA locus.

The CDR3 consists of 15 residues. V shed 5 bases, J shed 4 bases, and the junction held 8 bases outside the gene matches. Germline CDR1 is MNHNS and CDR2 is SASEGT. This TCR was sampled from a man aged 18 to 29 in good health and CMV-seropositive. The specimen sequenced was PBMCs. This chain joins TRBV6-1 and TRBJ1-5; 7 nucleotides line up with TRBD1. The DNA of the CDR3 is TGTGCCAGCAGTCCTGTCCCGGGACAGAATCAGCCCCAGCATTTT. Protein: CASSPVPGQNQPQHF.